Following are 5 T cell receptor beta chains from one sample sequenced in a study of beta chain features in type 1 diabetes. Study-wide points: Type 1 diabetes patients had moderately but significantly shorter TCRB CDR3s in all four CD4+ subsets.

Reverse transcription of all isolated RNA meant that expressed TCRB transcripts were sequenced. Sequenced by immunoSEQ multiplex PCR; TCRdb stores in-frame clones only, minus some. The sample records 350,000 to 450,000 clones, 10% to 15% being singletons. These TCRs' antigens remain unknown. The sample taken for sequencing was naive CD4+ T cells from blood. Receptor source: a woman between 18 and 29 years old with type 1 diabetes.

The chain links TRBV6-5 to TRBJ1-6; 9 nucleotides agree with TRBD1. Germline V gene lookup returns CDR1 MNHEY and CDR2 SVGAGI. This CDR3 comprises 15 residues. The V and J ends lost 5 bases and 7 bases, in that order; junction bases with no gene match: 6. CDR3 sequence reads: CASSAPGQGNSPLHF. CDR3 sequence (DNA): TGTGCCAGCAGTGCGCCGGGACAGGGAAATTCACCCCTCCACTTT.

This clone was seen more than once but under ten times. The rearrangement links TRBV29-1 to TRBJ1-1, with D possibly TRBD1 on 6 matching bases. V dropped 4 bases and J dropped 1 base, with 13 bases sitting between them. CDR3 size: 14 residues. Germline CDR1 reads SQVTM; CDR2 reads ANQGSEA. Here the CDR3 DNA reads TGCAGCGTTGGAAGGACAGCCCCGAACACTGAAGCTTTCTTT. This codes for CSVGRTAPNTEAFF. The variable domain in full, completed from reference TRBV29-1 and TRBJ1-1, reads SAVISQKPSRDICQRGTSLTIQCQVDSQVTMMFWYRQQPGQSLTLIATANQGSEATYESGFVIDKFPISRPNLTFSTLTVSNMSPEDSSIYLCSVGRTAPNTEAFFGQGTRLTVV.

This clone was recorded a few times. Other nucleotide sequences from this sample produce the same CDR3. The chain has TRBV29-1 and TRBJ2-1; TRBD1 might be the D (7 bases). Per the germline V gene, CDR1 is SQVTM and CDR2 is ANQGSEA. The CDR3 totals 14 residues. With 7 bases removed from V and 9 bases from J, the gap between germline ends came to 22 bases. The CDR3 region has the DNA TGCAGCGCCGGAAGGGCAGGGGGGTTTCCTGAGCAGTTCTTC. The encoded protein is CSAGRAGGFPEQFF.

The sample holds a few counts of this clone. V gene TRBV29-1 combines with J gene TRBJ1-1; D possibly corresponds to TRBD1 (5 bases). Germline assignment: CDR1 SQVTM and CDR2 ANQGSEA. CDR3 length: 15 residues. V lost 1 base to trimming and J lost 5 bases, with 17 bases between them. CDR3 nucleotide sequence: TGCAGCGTTGAAGGTACGGGGGGGTTTTGGACTGAAGCTTTCTTT. Translating gives CSVEGTGGFWTEAFF.

This chain uses TRBV7-2 with TRBJ2-7; D is uncertain. The CDR3 is 15 residues long. V was clipped by 2 bases and J by 0 bases, with 11 bases between them. Per germline, CDR1 SGHTA and CDR2 FQGNSA. The CDR3 spells CASSLRQVSSYEQYF. CDR3 DNA sequence: TGTGCCAGCAGCTTAAGACAAGTAAGCTCCTACGAGCAGTACTTC.